The clone carrying this T cell receptor (beta chain) appeared a few times. The data derive from a study of shared clonotypes between healthy human individuals. TCRdb's table, derived via immunoSEQ multiplex PCR, lists solely in-frame clones and lacks some. The sample includes around 700,000 clones, approximately 79% of them seen just once. CDR1 and CDR2 from the germline V gene are MGHRA and YSYEKL. The CDR3 runs 15 residues. With 0 bases removed from V and 4 bases from J, the gap between germline ends came to 12 bases. The sequenced sample consisted of memory CD4+ T cells sorted from blood. Subset reported: CD45RA-negative fraction. The sequence came from a woman younger than 45 in good health. V gene TRBV4-1 combines with J gene TRBJ1-2; D is unresolved. The CDR3 spells CASSQEASGGYGYTF. The DNA for the CDR3 is TGCGCCAGCAGCCAAGAGGCGTCCGGCGGCTATGGCTACACCTTC.